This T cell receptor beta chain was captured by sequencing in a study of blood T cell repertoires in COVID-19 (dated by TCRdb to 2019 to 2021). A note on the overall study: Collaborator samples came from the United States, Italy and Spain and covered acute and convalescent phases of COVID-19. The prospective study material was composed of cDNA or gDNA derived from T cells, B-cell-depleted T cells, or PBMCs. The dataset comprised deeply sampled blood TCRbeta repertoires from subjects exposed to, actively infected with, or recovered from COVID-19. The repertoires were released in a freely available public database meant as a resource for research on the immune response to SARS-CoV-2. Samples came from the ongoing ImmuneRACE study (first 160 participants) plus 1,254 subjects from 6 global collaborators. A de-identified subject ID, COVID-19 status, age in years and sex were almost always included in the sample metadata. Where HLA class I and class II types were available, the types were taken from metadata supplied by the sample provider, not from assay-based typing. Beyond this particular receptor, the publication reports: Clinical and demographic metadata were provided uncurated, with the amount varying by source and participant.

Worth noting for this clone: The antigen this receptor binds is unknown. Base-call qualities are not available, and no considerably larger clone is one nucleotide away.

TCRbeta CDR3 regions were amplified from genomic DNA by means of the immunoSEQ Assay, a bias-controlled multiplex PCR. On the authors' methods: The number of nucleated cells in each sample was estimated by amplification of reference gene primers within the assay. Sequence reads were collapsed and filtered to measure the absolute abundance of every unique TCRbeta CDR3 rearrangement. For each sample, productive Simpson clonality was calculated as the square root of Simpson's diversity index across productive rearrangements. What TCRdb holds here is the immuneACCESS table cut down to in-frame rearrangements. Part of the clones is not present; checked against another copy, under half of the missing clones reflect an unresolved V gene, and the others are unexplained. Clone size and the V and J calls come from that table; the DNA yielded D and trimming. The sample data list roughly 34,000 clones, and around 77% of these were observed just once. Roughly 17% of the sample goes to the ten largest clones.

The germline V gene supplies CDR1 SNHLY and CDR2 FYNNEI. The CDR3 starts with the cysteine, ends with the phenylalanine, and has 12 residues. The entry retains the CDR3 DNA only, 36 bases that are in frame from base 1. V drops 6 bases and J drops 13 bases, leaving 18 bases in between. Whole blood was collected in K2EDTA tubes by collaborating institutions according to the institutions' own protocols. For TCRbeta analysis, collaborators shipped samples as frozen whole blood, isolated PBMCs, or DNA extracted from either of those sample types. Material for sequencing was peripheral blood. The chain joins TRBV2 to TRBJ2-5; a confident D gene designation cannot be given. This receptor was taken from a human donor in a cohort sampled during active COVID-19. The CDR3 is CASSPNAQMWYF. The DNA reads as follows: TGTGCCAGCAGCCCGAATGCCCAGATGTGGTACTTC.